The 21 T cell receptor beta chains given below trace back to one sample, sequenced in a study of blood T cell repertoires in COVID-19. Data came from immunoSEQ multiplex PCR; TCRdb stores just in-frame clones and leaves some out. The data show roughly 200,000 clones, over 70% seen once. Sequencing was carried out using peripheral blood. The origin of the receptors is a man aged 35 to 55 with acute or convalescent COVID-19.

This chain uses TRBV19 with TRBJ2-2, with TRBD1 matching over 9 bases. Trimming removed 6 bases from V and 1 base from J; junction bases left unmatched: 3. The CDR3 covers 15 residues. Germline V lookup: CDR1 LNHDA, CDR2 SQIVND (reference sequence). Here the CDR3 reads CASSRDRVNTGELFF. The CDR3 DNA is TGTGCCAGTAGCAGGGACAGGGTGAACACCGGGGAGCTGTTTTTT.

This clone has a single count. The J gene is TRBJ2-7, the V gene TRBV19, with D hard to call. Germline lookup yields CDR1 LNHDA and CDR2 SQIVND (reference sequence). Trimming cost V 1 base and J 5 bases, with 15 bases left between them. This CDR3 region has 15 residues. In nucleotides, the CDR3 is TGTGCCAGTAGTATAGTCTGGCGACAAGACAACGAGCAGTACTTC. As protein: CASSIVWRQDNEQYF.

The V and J genes are TRBV7-3 and TRBJ1-5; TRBD1 is a possible D gene (6 bases). CDR3 size: 14 residues. With 5 bases removed from V and 0 bases from J, the gap between germline ends came to 8 bases. CDR1 is SGHTA and CDR2 is FQGTGA in the germline V gene. The CDR3: CASSQDSSNQPQHF. In DNA, the CDR3 is TGTGCCAGCAGCCAGGACAGTAGCAATCAGCCCCAGCATTTT. The entire variable domain, with the rest obtained from reference TRBV7-3 and TRBJ1-5, is as follows: GAGVSQTPSNKVTEKGKYVELRCDPISGHTALYWYRQSLGQGPEFLIYFQGTGAADDSGLPNDRFFAVRPEGSVSTLKIQRTERGDSAVYLCASSQDSSNQPQHFGDGTRLSIL.

This clone was counted a single time. V usage is TRBV9 and J usage is TRBJ2-7; 11 bases fit TRBD2. The CDR3 runs to 18 residues. Germline CDR1 reads SGDLS; CDR2 reads YYNGEE. The junction had 10 bases not matched to a gene; V was cut back by 0 bases and J by 2 bases. CDR3 loop: CASSVAGTSGIRPYEQYF. CDR3 sequence (DNA): TGTGCCAGCAGCGTAGCTGGGACTAGCGGAATAAGGCCCTACGAGCAGTACTTC.

This chain connects TRBV6-5 to TRBJ1-6, with TRBD1 identical over 9 bases. Trimming cost V 4 bases and J 10 bases; bases outside gene matches: 5. Germline lookup yields CDR1 MNHEY and CDR2 SVGAGI. CDR3 length: 14 residues. CDR3: CASSLTGGSSPLHF. CDR3 nucleotides: TGTGCCAGCAGTTTGACAGGGGGAAGCTCACCCCTCCACTTT.

The chain uses TRBV3-1 (or the pseudogene TRBV3-2) and TRBJ1-2; no clear D. Germline values: CDR1 LGHDT, CDR2 YNNKEL (reference sequence). This CDR3 spans 15 amino acids. The V and J ends lost 4 bases and 1 base respectively, with 13 bases between them. The CDR3 coding sequence is TGTGCCAGCAGCCTGGCGGCCATAGATAACTATGGCTACACCTTC. It codes for CASSLAAIDNYGYTF.

The chain is built from TRBV2 and TRBJ2-4, with D unresolved. This CDR3 comprises 14 residues. V was shortened by 3 bases and J by 0 bases, with 6 bases between the two germline ends. Germline CDR1 SNHLY, CDR2 FYNNEI. The CDR3 spells CASSERLAKNIQYF. CDR3 nucleotides: TGTGCCAGCAGTGAGAGGTTAGCCAAAAACATTCAGTACTTC.

This chain uses TRBV12-5 with TRBJ1-5; possibly TRBD1 for D (5 bases). Germline assignment: CDR1 LGHNT and CDR2 FRNRAP. The V end was cut by 5 bases, the J end by 9 bases, with 11 bases between. The CDR3 is 12 amino acids. The CDR3 region is CASGAPQGPQHF. The CDR3 nucleotides read TGTGCTAGTGGTGCCCCCCAGGGGCCCCAGCATTTT.

V is TRBV6-5 and J is TRBJ2-1; tentatively, D is TRBD1 (6 bases). There are 13 residues in the CDR3. The germline V gene encodes CDR1 MNHEY and CDR2 SVGAGI. Trimming took 5 bases from V and 5 from J, leaving 10 bases between them. The CDR3 is CASSRDMNNEQFF. In DNA form, the CDR3 reads TGTGCCAGCAGTCGGGACATGAACAATGAGCAGTTCTTC.

The genes are TRBV18 and TRBJ2-2; a weak D match, TRBD1 (6 bases). The V end lost 6 bases, the J end lost 1 base, and 15 bases lay between the germline ends. This CDR3 is 16 amino acids long. Germline lookup yields CDR1 KGHSH and CDR2 LQKENI. CDR3 residues: CASSDHVDRNTGELFF. CDR3 sequence (DNA): TGTGCCAGCTCTGACCACGTGGACAGGAACACCGGGGAGCTGTTTTTT.

V gene TRBV30 combines with J gene TRBJ1-2; D is possibly TRBD1 (6 bases). Deletions cut 0 bases from V and 4 bases from J, with 15 bases between. The germline V gene has CDR1 GTSNPN and CDR2 SVGIG (reference sequence). This CDR3 comprises 15 residues. CDR3 nucleotides: TGTGCCTGGAGTGTACCGCAGGGGTTCGCCTATGGCTACACCTTC. It is translated as CAWSVPQGFAYGYTF.

The table lists this clone with a count of one. This CDR3 is CAWRSWNTEAFF. CDR3 in DNA: TGTGCCTGGAGATCGTGGAACACTGAAGCTTTCTTT. The chain combines TRBV30 with TRBJ1-1, with unresolved D. Trimming pared 3 bases from V and 1 base from J, leaving 6 bases between. CDR1 and CDR2 from the germline V gene are GTSNPN and SVGIG (reference sequence). There are 12 residues in the CDR3. Based on the CDR3 plus reference TRBV30 and TRBJ1-1, the full variable domain is SQTIHQWPATLVQPVGSPLSLECTVEGTSNPNLYWYRQAAGRGLQLLFYSVGIGQISSEVPQNLSASRPQDRQFILSSKKLLLSDSGFYLCAWRSWNTEAFFGQGTRLTVV.

By proportion, this clone is medium-sized. The J gene is TRBJ2-3, the V gene TRBV6-4, with TRBD1 as a possible D gene (5 bases). V lost 0 bases, J lost 6 bases, and 13 bases lay in between. The CDR3 runs 15 residues. Germline V gene lookup returns CDR1 MRHNA and CDR2 SNTAGT. The CDR3 sequence: CASSDSNGAADTQYF. For the CDR3, the DNA is TGTGCCAGCAGTGACTCGAATGGGGCTGCGGATACGCAGTATTTT.

The rearrangement uses TRBV6-5 and TRBJ1-4; D ambiguous. This CDR3 is built from 16 residues. The germline V gene has CDR1 MNHEY and CDR2 SVGAGI. V was clipped by 4 bases and J by 2 bases, with 14 bases between them. CDR3 sequence reads: CASSSFRRATNEKLFF. The CDR3 DNA sequence: TGTGCCAGCAGTTCGTTCCGGCGGGCCACTAATGAAAAACTGTTTTTT.

This clone has only one observation. V and J are TRBV19 and TRBJ1-5; 8 bases agree with TRBD1. Germline CDR1 and CDR2: LNHDA and SQIVND (reference sequence). The J segment lost 6 bases and the V segment lost 6 bases, leaving 10 bases of the junction unmatched. CDR3 length equals 15 residues. The CDR3 DNA reads as TGTGCCAGTAGAGACGGACAGGGCGGTGGTCAGCCCCAGCATTTT. The encoded protein is CASRDGQGGGQPQHF.

The gene calls are TRBV29-1 and TRBJ1-1; D gene uncertain. CDR3 length: 10 residues. V was shortened by 3 bases and J by 8 bases, with 7 bases between the two germline ends. Germline CDR1 reads SQVTM; CDR2 reads ANQGSEA. The CDR3 reads CSVDSREAFF. CDR3 nucleotide sequence: TGCAGCGTTGACTCGAGGGAAGCTTTCTTT.

V and J are TRBV29-1 and TRBJ2-3, with TRBD2 matching over 9 bases. This CDR3 has 16 residues. Unmatched junction bases numbered 5, after V lost 1 base and J lost 0 bases. Germline V gene lookup returns CDR1 SQVTM and CDR2 ANQGSEA. The CDR3 nucleotides read TGCAGCGTTGAAGGTTCCGCGGGGGGGAGCACAGATACGCAGTATTTT. This gives the protein CSVEGSAGGSTDTQYF.

The chain uses TRBV19 and TRBJ1-3; D remains ambiguous. The CDR3 sequence is 12 residues long. In germline, CDR1 is LNHDA, CDR2 SQIVND (reference sequence). Trimming cost V 9 bases and J 0 bases, with 6 bases left between them. The CDR3: CASRSSGNTIYF. In DNA form, the CDR3 reads TGTGCCAGCCGGAGCTCTGGAAACACCATATATTTT.

The V gene is TRBV5-4, the J gene TRBJ2-7; possible D gene TRBD2, 6 bases. Germline V gene sequence: CDR1 SGHNT, CDR2 YYREEE (reference sequence). There are 15 residues in the CDR3. The ends were cut back, 4 bases at V and 3 bases at J, with 17 bases in the middle. CDR3 loop: CASSPQGTSRYEQYF. The CDR3 nucleotides read TGTGCCAGCAGCCCACAAGGGACTTCCCGCTACGAGCAGTACTTC.

J is TRBJ1-5 and V is TRBV19, with a tentative D call TRBD1 (6 bases). The germline V gene has CDR1 LNHDA and CDR2 SQIVND (reference sequence). With 6 bases removed from V and 2 bases from J, the gap between germline ends came to 11 bases. CDR3 length equals 14 residues. The CDR3 nucleotides read TGTGCCAGTAGCTACTCAGGGGGCAATCAGCCCCAGCATTTT. As protein: CASSYSGGNQPQHF.

This clone appeared a single time. The gene calls are TRBV4-2 and TRBJ1-6, with D possibly being TRBD1 (5 bases). The germline CDR1 and CDR2 sequences are LGHNA and YNFKEQ. The CDR3 runs 16 residues. V dropped 0 bases and J dropped 9 bases, with 15 bases sitting between them. CDR3 in amino acids: CASSQDTGPSPSPLHF. The CDR3 nucleotides are TGTGCCAGCAGCCAAGATACAGGCCCTAGTCCTTCACCCCTCCACTTT.